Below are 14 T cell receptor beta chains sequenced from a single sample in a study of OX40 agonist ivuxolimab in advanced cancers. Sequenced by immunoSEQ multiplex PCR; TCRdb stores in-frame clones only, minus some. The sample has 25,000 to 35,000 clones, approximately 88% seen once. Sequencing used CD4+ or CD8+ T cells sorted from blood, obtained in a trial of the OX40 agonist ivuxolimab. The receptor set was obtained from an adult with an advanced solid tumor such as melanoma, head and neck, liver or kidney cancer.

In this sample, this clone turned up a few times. CDR3 in amino acids: CASSPSSGTGSYNEQFF. CDR3 coding DNA: TGTGCCAGCAGTCCTTCGTCCGGGACAGGGAGCTACAATGAGCAGTTCTTC. The V call is TRBV27, the J call TRBJ2-1; 9 bases align to TRBD1. After removal of 5 bases from V and 3 bases from J, the junction contained 11 bases not matched to a gene. This CDR3 is 17 amino acids long. CDR1 MNHEY and CDR2 SMNVEV come from the germline V gene (reference sequence).

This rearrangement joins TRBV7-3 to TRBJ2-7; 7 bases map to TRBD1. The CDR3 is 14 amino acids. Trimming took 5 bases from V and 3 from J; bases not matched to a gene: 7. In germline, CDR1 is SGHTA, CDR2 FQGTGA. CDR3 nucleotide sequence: TGTGCCAGCAGCCCAGCGGCAGGGGGCTACGAGCAGTACTTC. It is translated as CASSPAAGGYEQYF.

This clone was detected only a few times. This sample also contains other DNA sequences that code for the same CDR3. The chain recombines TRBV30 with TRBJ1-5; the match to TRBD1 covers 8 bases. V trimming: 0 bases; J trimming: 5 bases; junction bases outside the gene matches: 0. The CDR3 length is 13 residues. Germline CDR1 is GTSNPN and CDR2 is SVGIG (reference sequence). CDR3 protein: CAWSVQGDQPQHF. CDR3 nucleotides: TGTGCCTGGAGTGTACAGGGGGATCAGCCCCAGCATTTT.

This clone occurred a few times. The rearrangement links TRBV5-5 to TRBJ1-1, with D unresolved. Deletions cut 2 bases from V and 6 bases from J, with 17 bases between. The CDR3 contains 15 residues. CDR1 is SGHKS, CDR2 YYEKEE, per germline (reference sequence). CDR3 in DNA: TGTGCCAGCAGCTTAGCTGACCTACTGGCCGCTGAAGCTTTCTTT. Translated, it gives CASSLADLLAAEAFF.

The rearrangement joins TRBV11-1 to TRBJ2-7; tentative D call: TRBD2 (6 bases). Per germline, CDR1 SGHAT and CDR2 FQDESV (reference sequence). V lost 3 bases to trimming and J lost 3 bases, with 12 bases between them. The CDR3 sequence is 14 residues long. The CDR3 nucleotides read TGTGCCAGCAGCTTCGCGGGGAACCGCTACGAGCAGTACTTC. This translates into CASSFAGNRYEQYF.

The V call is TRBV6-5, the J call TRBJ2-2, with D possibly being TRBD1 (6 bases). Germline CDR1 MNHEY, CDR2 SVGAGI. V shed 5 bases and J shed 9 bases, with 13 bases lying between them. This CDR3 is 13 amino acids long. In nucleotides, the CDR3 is TGTGCCAGCAGTCCCGGGACACCCAGGGAGCTGTTTTTT. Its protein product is CASSPGTPRELFF.

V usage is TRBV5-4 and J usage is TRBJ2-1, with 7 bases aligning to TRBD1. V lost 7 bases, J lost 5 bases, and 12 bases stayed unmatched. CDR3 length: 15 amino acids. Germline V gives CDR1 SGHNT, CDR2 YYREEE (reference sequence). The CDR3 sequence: CASGIPGQHNNEQFF. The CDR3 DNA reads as TGTGCCAGCGGAATTCCGGGACAGCACAACAATGAGCAGTTCTTC.

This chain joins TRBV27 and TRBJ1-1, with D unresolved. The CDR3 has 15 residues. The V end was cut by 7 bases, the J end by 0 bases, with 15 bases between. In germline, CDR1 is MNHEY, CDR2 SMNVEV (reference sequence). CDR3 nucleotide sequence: TGTGCCAGCATTAAAGAGACGGAAATGAACACTGAAGCTTTCTTT. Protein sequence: CASIKETEMNTEAFF.

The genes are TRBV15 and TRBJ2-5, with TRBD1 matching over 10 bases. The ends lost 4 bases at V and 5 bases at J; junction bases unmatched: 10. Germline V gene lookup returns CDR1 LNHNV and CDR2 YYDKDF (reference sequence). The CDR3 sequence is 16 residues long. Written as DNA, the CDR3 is TGTGCCACCAGCATTCGACCGGGACAGGGGCGGGAGACCCAGTACTTC. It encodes CATSIRPGQGRETQYF.

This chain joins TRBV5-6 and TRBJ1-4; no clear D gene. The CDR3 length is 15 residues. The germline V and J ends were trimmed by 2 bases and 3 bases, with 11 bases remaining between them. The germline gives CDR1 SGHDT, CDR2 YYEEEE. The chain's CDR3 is CASSFTVSANEKLFF. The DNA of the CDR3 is TGTGCCAGCAGCTTCACAGTTTCGGCTAATGAAAAACTGTTTTTT.

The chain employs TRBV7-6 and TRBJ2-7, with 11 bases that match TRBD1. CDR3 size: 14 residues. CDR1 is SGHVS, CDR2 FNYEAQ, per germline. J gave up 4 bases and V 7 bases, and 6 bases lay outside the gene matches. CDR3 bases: TGTGCCAGCACCTATGGACAGGGGGCGTACGAGCAGTACTTC. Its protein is CASTYGQGAYEQYF. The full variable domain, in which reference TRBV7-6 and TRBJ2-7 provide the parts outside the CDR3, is GAGVSQSPRYKVTKRGQDVALRCDPISGHVSLYWYRQALGQGPEFLTYFNYEAQQDKSGLPNDRFSAERPEGSISTLTIQRTEQRDSAMYRCASTYGQGAYEQYFGPGTRLTVT.

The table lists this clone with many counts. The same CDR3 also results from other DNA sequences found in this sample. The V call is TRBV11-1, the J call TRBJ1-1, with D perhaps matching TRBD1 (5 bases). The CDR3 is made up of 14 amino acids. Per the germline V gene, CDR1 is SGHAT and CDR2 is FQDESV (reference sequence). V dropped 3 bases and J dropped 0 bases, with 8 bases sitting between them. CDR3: CASSLGRLNTEAFF. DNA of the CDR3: TGTGCCAGCAGCTTGGGACGGCTGAACACTGAAGCTTTCTTT.

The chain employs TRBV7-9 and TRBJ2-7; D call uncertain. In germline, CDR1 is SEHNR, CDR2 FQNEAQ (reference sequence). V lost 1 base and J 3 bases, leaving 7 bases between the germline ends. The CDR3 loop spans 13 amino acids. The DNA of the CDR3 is TGTGCCAGCAGCTTAGGAACTGTCTACGAGCAGTACTTC. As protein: CASSLGTVYEQYF.

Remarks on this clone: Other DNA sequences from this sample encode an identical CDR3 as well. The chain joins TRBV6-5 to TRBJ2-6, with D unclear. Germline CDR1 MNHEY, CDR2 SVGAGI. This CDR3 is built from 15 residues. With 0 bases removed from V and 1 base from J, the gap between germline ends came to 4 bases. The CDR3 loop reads CASSYSGSGANVLTF. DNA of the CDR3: TGTGCCAGCAGTTACTCGGGTTCTGGGGCCAACGTCCTGACTTTC.